These T cell receptor beta chains were read from a single sample in a study of early T cells in non-severe SARS-CoV-2 infection. From the 5' RACE reads, TCRdb called clonotypes with MiXCR, one entry per CDR3 protein. The table shows over 100,000 distinct CDR3 sequences, with around 13% occurring only once. Source material: whole blood. These TCRs come from an adult who was a healthcare worker with PCR-confirmed SARS-CoV-2 infection or an uninfected control (not recorded which). CDR3s leave out the opening cysteine and the closing phenylalanine or tryptophan.

v_call: TRBV28; j_call: TRBJ2-3; cdr3_aa: ASSWGGTTDTQY
v_call: TRBV4-3; j_call: TRBJ1-4; cdr3_aa: ASSQVSGKILF
v_call: TRBV20-1; j_call: TRBJ2-7; cdr3_aa: SARDSGGERVYEQY
v_call: TRBV25-1; j_call: TRBJ2-2; cdr3_aa: ASTDRRGSGELF
v_call: TRBV5-6; j_call: TRBJ2-7; cdr3_aa: ASSFGGSSYEQY
v_call: TRBV24-1; j_call: TRBJ2-5; cdr3_aa: ATSDPDGRETQY
v_call: TRBV20-1; j_call: TRBJ2-2; cdr3_aa: SASRLAGGNTGELF
v_call: TRBV19; j_call: TRBJ2-7; cdr3_aa: AGRQGAAYEQY
v_call: TRBV9; j_call: TRBJ2-1; cdr3_aa: ASSPTNYNEQF
v_call: TRBV10-2; j_call: TRBJ2-3; cdr3_aa: ASAGDTQY
v_call: TRBV28; j_call: TRBJ1-5; cdr3_aa: ASSASLSEPQH
v_call: TRBV7-2; j_call: TRBJ1-1; cdr3_aa: ASSLGPRKYTEAF
v_call: TRBV7-3; j_call: TRBJ2-3; cdr3_aa: ASSLSDQRTDTQY
v_call: TRBV14; j_call: TRBJ2-2; cdr3_aa: ASSVQLNTGELF
v_call: TRBV5-1; j_call: TRBJ2-1; cdr3_aa: ARSAQGASYNEQF
v_call: TRBV12-3/TRBV12-4; j_call: TRBJ1-1; cdr3_aa: ASSQNSGHTEAF
v_call: TRBV11-3; j_call: TRBJ2-1; cdr3_aa: ASSMPPPNEQF
v_call: TRBV30; j_call: TRBJ2-3; cdr3_aa: AWSPLGRESDTQY
v_call: TRBV10-3; j_call: TRBJ1-5; cdr3_aa: AISDSGSLNQPQH
v_call: TRBV9; j_call: TRBJ1-2; cdr3_aa: ASSWDREDYGYT
v_call: TRBV7-9; j_call: TRBJ1-2; cdr3_aa: ASSSEIHGVSYT
v_call: TRBV6-6; j_call: TRBJ2-2; cdr3_aa: ASSSDRLTGELF
v_call: TRBV4-1; j_call: TRBJ2-7; cdr3_aa: ASSQDPFYEQY
v_call: TRBV20-1; j_call: TRBJ2-1; cdr3_aa: SQLKSGSVNEQF
v_call: TRBV4-1; j_call: TRBJ2-1; cdr3_aa: ASRQGLRDNEQF
v_call: TRBV20-1; j_call: TRBJ2-5; cdr3_aa: SAFGLAQETQY
v_call: TRBV20-1; j_call: TRBJ2-4; cdr3_aa: SARDPGGELDIQY
v_call: TRBV5-1; j_call: TRBJ2-7; cdr3_aa: ASSVTTSGSYEQY
v_call: TRBV5-1; j_call: TRBJ2-1; cdr3_aa: ASSGGPGLASEQF
v_call: TRBV28; j_call: TRBJ2-3; cdr3_aa: ATTSMGRRDL
v_call: TRBV29-1; j_call: TRBJ2-5; cdr3_aa: SVSGSVQETQY
v_call: TRBV28; j_call: TRBJ2-7; cdr3_aa: ASRPEREAVEQY
v_call: TRBV11-2; j_call: TRBJ2-1; cdr3_aa: ASSLEAGQGRYQF
v_call: TRBV18; j_call: TRBJ2-6; cdr3_aa: ASRRPDRALSGANVLT
v_call: TRBV20-1; j_call: TRBJ2-7; cdr3_aa: SAQRGAYEQY
v_call: TRBV5-1; j_call: TRBJ2-3; cdr3_aa: ASSLGGRESDTQY
v_call: TRBV12-3/TRBV12-4; j_call: TRBJ2-5; cdr3_aa: ASSPHARLEETQY
v_call: TRBV5-5; j_call: TRBJ2-1; cdr3_aa: ASTSLDSPNEQF
v_call: TRBV6-2/TRBV6-3; j_call: TRBJ2-1; cdr3_aa: ASRPGGSYNEQF
v_call: TRBV6-5; j_call: TRBJ2-3; cdr3_aa: ASRPTSGGIDTQY
v_call: TRBV20-1; j_call: TRBJ1-4; cdr3_aa: SARWRGVDEKLF
v_call: TRBV28; j_call: TRBJ2-7; cdr3_aa: ASSLSSYEQY
v_call: TRBV28; j_call: TRBJ2-3; cdr3_aa: ASSLLGQGPDTQY
v_call: TRBV14; j_call: TRBJ2-5; cdr3_aa: ASSQGAWTQY
v_call: TRBV27; j_call: TRBJ2-6; cdr3_aa: ASSALGSSGANVLT
v_call: TRBV10-2; j_call: TRBJ2-5; cdr3_aa: ASSEGETQETQY
v_call: TRBV6-9; j_call: TRBJ2-3; cdr3_aa: ASSYSMGLAEFTDTQY
v_call: TRBV30; j_call: TRBJ2-1; cdr3_aa: AWKPGLVNNEQF
v_call: TRBV20-1; j_call: TRBJ1-2; cdr3_aa: SASEGLRNYGYT
v_call: TRBV12-3/TRBV12-4; j_call: TRBJ2-7; cdr3_aa: ASRATGQGSHEQY
v_call: TRBV5-6; j_call: TRBJ2-7; cdr3_aa: ASSTGTQGSEQY
v_call: TRBV7-6; j_call: TRBJ2-1; cdr3_aa: ASSFAGGKYNEQF
v_call: TRBV5-1; j_call: TRBJ1-4; cdr3_aa: ASKETGNEKLF
v_call: TRBV20-1; j_call: TRBJ2-1; cdr3_aa: TAGPHEQF
v_call: TRBV7-9; j_call: TRBJ2-7; cdr3_aa: ASSQTGHEQY